These T cell receptor beta chains were read from a single sample in a study of cytomegalovirus exposure and HLA in healthy donors. Only in-frame clones appear in the TCRdb table, and some are missing; sequencing was by immunoSEQ multiplex PCR. The repertoire includes roughly 310,000 clones, around 90% of them detected once, and roughly 0.96% sits in the top ten. Sequenced material: PBMCs. These receptors were collected from a man between 25 and 39 years old in good health and CMV-seronegative. CDR3s include the opening cysteine and the closing phenylalanine or tryptophan. Fields, in order: clone size, D gene, V gene, J gene, CDR3 DNA, CDR3 protein. A D gene is named only where the DNA matches it firmly. Rows may omit the clone size; those that give it use once, few, many or a size class.

>NA|TRBD1|TRBV18|TRBJ1-6
TGTGCCAGCTCACAACAGGACAGGGGGCACACACCCCTCCACTTT
CASSQQDRGHTPLHF
>NA|NA|TRBV11-1|TRBJ2-1
TGTGCCAGCAGCTTAGAACTCTTAAATTCCTACAATGAGCAGTTCTTC
CASSLELLNSYNEQFF
>NA|TRBD1|TRBV4-2|TRBJ1-5
TGTGCCAGCAGCCAGGAGTGGACAGGGAGTAGCAATCAGCCCCAGCATTTT
CASSQEWTGSSNQPQHF
>NA|NA|TRBV7-9|TRBJ2-4
TGTGCCAGCAGCTTAGAGGTTTGGGGAAGAGGGGCCAAAAACATTCAGTACTTC
CASSLEVWGRGAKNIQYF
>NA|TRBD1|TRBV5-1|TRBJ2-2
TGCGCCAGCACAGGACAGGGGGACACCGGGGAGCTGTTTTTT
CASTGQGDTGELFF
>once|TRBD1|TRBV5-1|TRBJ1-2
TGCGCCAGCAGCTTTGGGACAGGCTATGGCTACACCTTC
CASSFGTGYGYTF
>NA|TRBD2|TRBV7-9|TRBJ2-3
TGTGCCAGCAGCTTACCAGCGGGGGGCACAGATACGCAGTATTTT
CASSLPAGGTDTQYF
>NA|TRBD2|TRBV7-9|TRBJ2-2
TGTGCCAGCAGCTTAGTCGCTAGCGGTTACGGGGAGCTGTTTTTT
CASSLVASGYGELFF
>NA|NA|TRBV4-3|TRBJ1-4
TGCGCCAGCAGCCAACGTATATCAACTAATGAAAAACTGTTTTTT
CASSQRISTNEKLFF
>NA|NA|TRBV18|TRBJ2-2
TGTGCCAGCCATGGAGTGGACACCGGGGAGCTGTTTTTT
CASHGVDTGELFF
>NA|NA|TRBV6-5|TRBJ2-7
TGTGCCAGCAGTTACATGACTTCTACCTACGAGCAGTACTTC
CASSYMTSTYEQYF
>NA|NA|TRBV6-6|TRBJ1-3
TGTGCCAGCACTGCAGGCTCTGGAAACACCATATATTTT
CASTAGSGNTIYF
>NA|NA|TRBV6-6|TRBJ1-4
TGTGCCAGCAGTTCAGACAGGACAACTAATGAAAAACTGTTTTTT
CASSSDRTTNEKLFF
>few|TRBD1|TRBV5-1|TRBJ2-3
TGCGCCAGCACCGAAGGGACAGGGTTTTCAGATACGCAGTATTTT
CASTEGTGFSDTQYF
>NA|NA|TRBV2|TRBJ2-1
TGTGCCAGCAGAAGGGGAGGACAGGTGGGCAATGAGCAGTTCTTC
CASRRGGQVGNEQFF
>few|TRBD2|TRBV7-2|TRBJ2-3
TGTGCCAGCACTCTAGCGGGGGTCACAGATACGCAGTATTTT
CASTLAGVTDTQYF
>NA|TRBD1|TRBV7-2|TRBJ1-2
TGTGCCAGCAGCCTTAGGCTACAAGACAGGGGCGCGAATGGCTACACCTTC
CASSLRLQDRGANGYTF
>NA|TRBD1|TRBV11-2|TRBJ1-1
TGTGCCAGCAGCTTAGGGACAGGGCCTAACACTGAAGCTTTCTTT
CASSLGTGPNTEAFF
>NA|NA|TRBV7-9|TRBJ2-5
TGTGCCAGCAGGGCAGGGCGGGAGACCCAGTACTTC
CASRAGRETQYF
>NA|TRBD1|TRBV7-2|TRBJ1-2
TGTGCCAGCAGCTTAGCCTTAAACAGGGGATATGGCTACACCTTC
CASSLALNRGYGYTF
>NA|NA|TRBV2|TRBJ1-5
TGTGCCAGCAGTGTCGGCAGGGCCAACAATCAGCCCCAGCATTTT
CASSVGRANNQPQHF
>NA|NA|TRBV6-5|TRBJ2-7
TGTGCCAGCAGTTACTCGTCTCAGGTTATCCACGAGCAGTACTTC
CASSYSSQVIHEQYF
>NA|TRBD1|TRBV6-1|TRBJ1-2
TGTGCCACCGAACAGGGGGCTCACTATGGCTACACCTTC
CATEQGAHYGYTF
>NA|TRBD1|TRBV9|TRBJ1-4
TGTGCCAGCAGCGCCAGGACAGGGTTCGAAAAACTGTTTTTT
CASSARTGFEKLFF
>NA|NA|TRBV12-5|TRBJ2-3
TGTGCTAGTGGTTTGGTACTATTGACTAGCACAGATACGCAGTATTTT
CASGLVLLTSTDTQYF
>NA|TRBD2|TRBV25-1|TRBJ2-3
TGTGCCAGCAGCCCGCCCGACTACTTTAGCGGGGGGGAAGATACGCAGTATTTT
CASSPPDYFSGGEDTQYF
>NA|TRBD1|TRBV2|TRBJ2-5
TGTGCCAGCAGTGGGGACAGCCAAGAGACCCAGTACTTC
CASSGDSQETQYF
>NA|NA|TRBV7-2|TRBJ1-2
TGTGCCAGCAGCTTTCAGGGCCTTAACTATGGCTACACCTTC
CASSFQGLNYGYTF
>NA|TRBD1|TRBV19|TRBJ1-4
TGTGCCAGTAGTCATAGAGGGGGCACAACTAATGAAAAACTGTTTTTT
CASSHRGGTTNEKLFF
>NA|TRBD1|TRBV19|TRBJ2-3
TGTGCCAGTAGTACCAAGACGGGACAGCGGCCAGATACGCAGTATTTT
CASSTKTGQRPDTQYF